Listed below are T cell receptor beta chains from one sample, sequenced in a study of cytomegalovirus exposure and HLA in healthy donors. The protocol was immunoSEQ multiplex PCR, while the TCRdb copy is restricted to in-frame clones and leaves out a portion. The specimen's table records around 200,000 clones. The sequenced sample was PBMCs. The receptors derive from a girl under 10 years old in good health and CMV-seropositive. CDR3s include the opening cysteine and the closing phenylalanine or tryptophan.

CDR3 length	V gene	J gene	CDR3 protein
11	TRBV6-1	TRBJ1-5	CASSEAQPQHF
15	TRBV4-1	TRBJ2-7	CASSHLAGAMGEQYF
15	TRBV28	TRBJ2-5	CASSLTGDFQETQYF
17	TRBV4-1	TRBJ2-7	CASSQESSGRIRDEQYF
15	TRBV28	TRBJ1-5	CASSLPGGGNQPQHF
16	TRBV2	TRBJ1-6	CASRASVGTGYQPLHF
13	TRBV7-9	TRBJ1-5	CASSSGNHQPQHF
14	TRBV2	TRBJ2-1	CASKEREVGYEQFF
17	TRBV11-2	TRBJ2-1	CASSHQPTSGGYNEQFF
15	TRBV27	TRBJ1-5	CASSRDRGTHQPQHF
13	TRBV30	TRBJ1-1	CAWSVQDNTEAFF
13	TRBV27	TRBJ1-2	CASSRDRGQGYTF
11	TRBV20-1	TRBJ1-2	CSASPDYGYTF
14	TRBV5-6	TRBJ1-3	CASSLWAAGNTIYF
11	TRBV27	TRBJ2-1	CASTGYNEQFF
14	TRBV27	TRBJ2-7	CASSWTSGSYEQYF
14	TRBV28	TRBJ1-6	CASSFGGFNSPLHF
15	TRBV28	TRBJ2-7	CASSSGTSGTYEQYF
16	TRBV6-6	TRBJ1-1	CASSYAKDRVGQEAFF
14	TRBV9	TRBJ1-1	CASSVGRGDTEAFF
13	TRBV11-2	TRBJ1-1	CASSPMGDTEAFF
16	TRBV21-1	TRBJ2-7	CASITQGTPYGFGQYF
15	TRBV5-1	TRBJ2-3	CASSLRIDGTDTQYF
17	TRBV5-8	TRBJ1-5	CASSLGYSGLSNQPQHF
16	TRBV27	TRBJ2-1	CASSLFRTGPNNEQFF
15	TRBV5-1	TRBJ2-4	CASSETSGTLNIQYF
14	TRBV11-2	TRBJ1-4	CASSSYRADEKLFF
15	TRBV28	TRBJ2-7	CASRLAGEDLYEQYF
14	TRBV15	TRBJ2-7	CATSVRDSAYEQYF
16	TRBV5-1	TRBJ1-4	CASSATGQGDSEKLFF
14	TRBV27	TRBJ1-5	CASSRGGSNQPQHF
15	TRBV27	TRBJ1-2	CASIQGEPANYGYTF
14	TRBV5-5	TRBJ1-2	CASSLEAGFYGYTF
15	TRBV5-4	TRBJ2-3	CASSLEAQGTDTQYF
13	TRBV5-4	TRBJ2-7	CASSPTEFNEQYF
17	TRBV7-2	TRBJ2-1	CASSWPPSGTGIHEQFF
11	TRBV29-1	TRBJ1-2	CSVPRNYGYTF
12	TRBV25-1	TRBJ1-1	CASRTENTEAFF
16	TRBV5-5	TRBJ2-7	CASSLGQGRQTYEQYF
17	TRBV9	TRBJ2-3	CASSSSGSPPRTDTQYF
17	TRBV7-2	TRBJ1-4	CASSLVGRRSRNEKLFF
17	TRBV19	TRBJ2-1	CASSMFPREDTYNEQFF
16	TRBV27	TRBJ2-7	CASSLSGTGTTYEQYF
16	TRBV5-1	TRBJ2-3	CASSLGRTGSTDTQYF
17	TRBV7-8	TRBJ2-7	CASSLVKDGTGAYEQYF
13	TRBV11-3	TRBJ2-5	CASSTGGQETQYF
13	TRBV30	TRBJ2-1	CAWRSDAGVEQFF
15	TRBV9	TRBJ2-7	CASSVGSSGSYEQYF
17	TRBV18	TRBJ2-3	CASSPRWTSESTDTQYF
15	TRBV5-1	TRBJ2-7	CASSPRGTATYEQYF
13	TRBV29-1	TRBJ1-5	CSVQTGSNQPQHF
20	TRBV28	TRBJ2-7	CASSGRGGGGTSVPTYEQYF
14	TRBV5-4	TRBJ1-4	CASSLGATNEKLFF
14	TRBV27	TRBJ2-7	CASSYLAGDYEQYF
16	TRBV6-4	TRBJ2-6	CASSDSSGSGANVLTF
16	TRBV7-2	TRBJ2-7	CASSLATGTDFYEQYF